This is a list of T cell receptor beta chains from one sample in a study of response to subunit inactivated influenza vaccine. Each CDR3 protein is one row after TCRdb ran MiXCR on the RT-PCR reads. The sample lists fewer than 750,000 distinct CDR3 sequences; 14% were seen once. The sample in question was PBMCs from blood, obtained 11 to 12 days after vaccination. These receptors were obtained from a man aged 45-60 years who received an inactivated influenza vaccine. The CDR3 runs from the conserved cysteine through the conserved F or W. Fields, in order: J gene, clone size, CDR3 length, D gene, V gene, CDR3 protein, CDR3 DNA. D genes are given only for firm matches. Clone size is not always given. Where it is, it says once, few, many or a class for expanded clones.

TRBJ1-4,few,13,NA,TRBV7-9,CASSLGADEKLFF,TGTGCCAGCAGCTTAGGAGCGGATGAAAAACTGTTTTTT
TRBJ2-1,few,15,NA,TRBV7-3,CASSLEGHSYNEQFF,TGTGCCAGCAGCTTGGAGGGACACAGCTACAATGAGCAGTTCTTC
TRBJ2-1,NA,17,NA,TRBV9,CASSVGGGASSYNEQFF,TGTGCCAGCAGCGTAGGAGGTGGGGCGAGCTCCTACAATGAGCAGTTCTTC
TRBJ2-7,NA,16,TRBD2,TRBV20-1,CSALGLAGSGNYEQYF,TGCAGTGCTCTCGGACTAGCGGGATCCGGAAACTACGAGCAGTACTTC
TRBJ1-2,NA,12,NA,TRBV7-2,CASSRVDYGYTF,TGTGCCAGCAGCAGGGTTGACTATGGCTACACCTTC
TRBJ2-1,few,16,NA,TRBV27,CASRRPRGALYNEQFF,TGTGCCAGCAGGCGGCCCCGGGGGGCTCTATACAATGAGCAGTTCTTC
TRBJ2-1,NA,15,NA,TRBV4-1,CASSQVEQAYNEQFF,TGCGCCAGCAGCCAAGTTGAGCAGGCCTACAATGAGCAGTTCTTC
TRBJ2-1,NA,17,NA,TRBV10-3,CAISPKRGDRRQGEQFF,TGTGCCATCAGTCCAAAAAGAGGAGACAGGCGTCAGGGTGAGCAGTTCTTC
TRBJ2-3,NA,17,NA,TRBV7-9,CASTQGLSNSKPPLWYF,TGTGCCAGCACCCAAGGCCTCTCAAACTCGAAGCCCCCCTTATGGTATTTT
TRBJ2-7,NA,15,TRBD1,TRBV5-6,CASSLPGQGLDEQYF,TGTGCCAGCAGCTTGCCGGGACAGGGGTTGGACGAGCAGTACTTC
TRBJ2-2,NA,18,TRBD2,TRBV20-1,CSAWGLAGGAANTGELFF,TGCAGTGCTTGGGGACTAGCGGGAGGGGCGGCGAACACCGGGGAGCTGTTTTTT
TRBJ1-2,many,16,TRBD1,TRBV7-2,CASSLTVTGGRYGYTF,TGTGCCAGCAGCTTAACCGTTACAGGGGGAAGATATGGCTACACCTTC
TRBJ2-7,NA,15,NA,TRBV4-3,CASSQERLTSYEQYF,TGCGCCAGCAGCCAAGAACGGTTAACTTCCTACGAGCAGTACTTC
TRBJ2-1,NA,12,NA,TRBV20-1,CSALLGSNEQFF,TGCAGTGCCCTACTAGGGAGCAATGAGCAGTTCTTC
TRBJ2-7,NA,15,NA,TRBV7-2,CASSLAVTGTTKQYF,TGTGCCAGCAGCTTAGCGGTCACGGGTACTACGAAGCAGTACTTC
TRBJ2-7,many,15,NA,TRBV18,CASSPPRRLSYEQYF,TGTGCCAGCTCACCACCGCGCAGACTTTCCTACGAGCAGTACTTC
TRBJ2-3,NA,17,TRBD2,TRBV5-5,CASRLAASGISTDTQYF,TGTGCCAGCAGATTAGCTGCTAGCGGGATTAGCACAGATACGCAGTATTTT
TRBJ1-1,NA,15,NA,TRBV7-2,CASSLVGRGNTEAFF,TGTGCCAGCAGCTTAGTAGGCAGGGGGAACACTGAAGCTTTCTTT
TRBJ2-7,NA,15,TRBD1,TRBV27,CASSFGTGGLNEQYF,TGTGCCAGCAGCTTTGGGACAGGGGGCTTGAACGAGCAGTACTTC
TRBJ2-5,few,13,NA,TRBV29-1,CSVEVLGLQTQYF,TGCAGCGTTGAAGTTCTGGGGTTACAGACCCAGTACTTC
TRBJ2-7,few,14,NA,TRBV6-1,CASTPQPGRYEQYF,TGTGCCAGCACCCCCCAGCCGGGCCGCTACGAGCAGTACTTC
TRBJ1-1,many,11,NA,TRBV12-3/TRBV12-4,CASSSRVEAFF,TGTGCCAGCAGTAGTAGAGTTGAAGCTTTCTTT
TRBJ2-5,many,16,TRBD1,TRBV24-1,CATSDLEGTGGETQYF,TGTGCCACCAGTGATTTGGAAGGGACAGGGGGAGAGACCCAGTACTTC
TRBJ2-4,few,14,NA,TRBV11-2,CASSSSRAKNIQYF,TGTGCCAGCAGCTCATCCCGAGCCAAAAACATTCAGTACTTC
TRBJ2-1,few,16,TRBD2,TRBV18,CASSPREGPNYNEQFF,TGTGCCAGCTCACCACGGGAGGGCCCCAACTACAATGAGCAGTTCTTC